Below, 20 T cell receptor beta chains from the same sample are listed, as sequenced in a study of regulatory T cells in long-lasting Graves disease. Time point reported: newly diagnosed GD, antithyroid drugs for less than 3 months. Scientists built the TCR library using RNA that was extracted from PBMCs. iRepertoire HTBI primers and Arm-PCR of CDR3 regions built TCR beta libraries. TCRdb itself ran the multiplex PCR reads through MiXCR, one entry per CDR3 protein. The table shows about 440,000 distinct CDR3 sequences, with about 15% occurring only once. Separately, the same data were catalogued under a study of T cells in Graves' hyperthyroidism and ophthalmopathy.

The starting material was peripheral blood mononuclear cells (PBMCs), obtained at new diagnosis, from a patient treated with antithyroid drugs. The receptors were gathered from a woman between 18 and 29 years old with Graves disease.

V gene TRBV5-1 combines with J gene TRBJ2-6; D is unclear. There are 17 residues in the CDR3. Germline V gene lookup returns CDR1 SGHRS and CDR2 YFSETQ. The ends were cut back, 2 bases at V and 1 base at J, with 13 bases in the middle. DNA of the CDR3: TGCGCCAGCAGCTTCCTCTCTATTGAGTCTGGGGCCAACGTCCTGACTTTC. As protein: CASSFLSIESGANVLTF.

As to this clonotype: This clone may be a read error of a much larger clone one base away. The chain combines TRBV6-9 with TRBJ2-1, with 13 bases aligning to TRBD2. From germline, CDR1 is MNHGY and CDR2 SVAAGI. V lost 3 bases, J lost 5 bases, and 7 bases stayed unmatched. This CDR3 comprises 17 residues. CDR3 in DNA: TGTGCCAGCAGTTACTGGGCCGGGACTAGCGGGAACAATGAGCAGTTCTTC. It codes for CASSYWAGTSGNNEQFF.

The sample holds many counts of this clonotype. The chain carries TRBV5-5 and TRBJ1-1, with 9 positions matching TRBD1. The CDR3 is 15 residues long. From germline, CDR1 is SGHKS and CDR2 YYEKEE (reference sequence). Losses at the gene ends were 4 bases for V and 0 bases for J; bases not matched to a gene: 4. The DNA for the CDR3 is TGTGCCAGCAGCCAAGGACAGGGGATGAACACTGAAGCTTTCTTT. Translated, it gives CASSQGQGMNTEAFF.

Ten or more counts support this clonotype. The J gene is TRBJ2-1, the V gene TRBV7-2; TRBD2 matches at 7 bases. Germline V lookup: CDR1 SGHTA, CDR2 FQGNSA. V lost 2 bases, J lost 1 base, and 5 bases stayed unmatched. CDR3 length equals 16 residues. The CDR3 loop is CASSLKSSGSYNEQFF. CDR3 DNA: TGTGCCAGCAGCTTAAAGTCTAGCGGATCCTACAATGAGCAGTTCTTC.

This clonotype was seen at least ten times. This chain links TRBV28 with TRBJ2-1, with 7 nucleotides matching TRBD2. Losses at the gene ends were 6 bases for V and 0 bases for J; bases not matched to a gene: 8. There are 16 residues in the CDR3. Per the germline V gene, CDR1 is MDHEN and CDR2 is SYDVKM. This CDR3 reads CASRSSSGSSYNEQFF. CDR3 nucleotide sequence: TGTGCCAGCAGGTCCTCTAGCGGAAGCTCCTACAATGAGCAGTTCTTC.

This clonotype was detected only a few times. The DNA of the CDR3 is TGCGCCAGCAGCCAAGGGGTTAGCGGGAGGGTGGATACGCAGTATTTT. This sequence encodes CASSQGVSGRVDTQYF. The V call is TRBV4-1, the J call TRBJ2-3, with TRBD2 matching over 11 bases. CDR3 length: 16 residues. Germline-derived CDR1 and CDR2 are MGHRA and YSYEKL. V dropped 1 base and J dropped 6; count of bases not matched to a gene: 6.

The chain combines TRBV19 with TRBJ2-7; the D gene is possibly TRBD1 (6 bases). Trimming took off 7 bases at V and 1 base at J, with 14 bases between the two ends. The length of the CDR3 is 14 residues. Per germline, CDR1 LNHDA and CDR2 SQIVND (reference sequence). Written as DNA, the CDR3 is TGTGCCAGTACCGAGACAGGTAGATCCTACGAGCAGTACTTC. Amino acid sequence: CASTETGRSYEQYF.

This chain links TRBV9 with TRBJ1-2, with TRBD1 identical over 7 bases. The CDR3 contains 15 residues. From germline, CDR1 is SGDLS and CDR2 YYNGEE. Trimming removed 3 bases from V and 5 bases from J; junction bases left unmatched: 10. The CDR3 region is CASSGSGTAPYGYTF. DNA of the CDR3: TGTGCCAGCAGCGGATCCGGGACAGCACCTTATGGCTACACCTTC.

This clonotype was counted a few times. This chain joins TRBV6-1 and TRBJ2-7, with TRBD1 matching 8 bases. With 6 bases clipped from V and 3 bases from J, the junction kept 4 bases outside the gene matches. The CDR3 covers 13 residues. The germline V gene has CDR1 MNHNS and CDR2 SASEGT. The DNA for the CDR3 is TGTGCCAGCAGAGTCACAGGGGGCTACGAGCAGTACTTC. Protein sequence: CASRVTGGYEQYF.

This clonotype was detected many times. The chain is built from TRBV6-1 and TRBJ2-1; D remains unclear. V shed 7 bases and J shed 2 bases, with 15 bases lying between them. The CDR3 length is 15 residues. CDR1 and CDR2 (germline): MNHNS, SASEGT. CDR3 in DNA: TGTGCCAGCACCAAATACCCTTTCCCCTACAATGAGCAGTTCTTC. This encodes CASTKYPFPYNEQFF.

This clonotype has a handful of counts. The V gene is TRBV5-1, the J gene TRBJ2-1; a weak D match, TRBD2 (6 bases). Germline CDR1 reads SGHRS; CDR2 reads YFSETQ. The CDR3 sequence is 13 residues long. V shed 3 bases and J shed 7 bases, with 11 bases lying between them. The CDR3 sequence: CASSSDYRNEQFF. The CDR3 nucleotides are TGCGCCAGCAGCTCGGACTATAGGAATGAGCAGTTCTTC.

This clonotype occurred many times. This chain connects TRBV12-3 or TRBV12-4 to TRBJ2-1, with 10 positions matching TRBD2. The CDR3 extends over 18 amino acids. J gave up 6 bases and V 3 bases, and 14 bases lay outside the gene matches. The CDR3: CASSFAGFLAGVGNEQFF. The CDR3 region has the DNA TGTGCCAGCAGTTTCGCCGGCTTCCTAGCGGGAGTCGGCAATGAGCAGTTCTTC.

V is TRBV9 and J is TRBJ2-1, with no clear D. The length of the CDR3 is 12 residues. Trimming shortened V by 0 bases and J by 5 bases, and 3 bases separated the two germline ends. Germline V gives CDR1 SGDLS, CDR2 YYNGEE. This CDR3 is CASSVANNEQFF. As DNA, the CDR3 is TGTGCCAGCAGCGTAGCTAACAATGAGCAGTTCTTC.

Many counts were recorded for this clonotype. The CDR3 reads CASSLAGNRNTIYF. The CDR3 nucleotides read TGTGCCAGCAGCTTAGCAGGGAATCGAAACACCATATATTTT. V usage is TRBV11-2 and J usage is TRBJ1-3; TRBD1 is a possible D gene (5 bases). CDR3 length equals 14 residues. The germline V gene encodes CDR1 SGHAT and CDR2 FQNNGV. Between the trimmed V and J ends, which lost 1 base and 5 bases, there was a span of 9 bases.

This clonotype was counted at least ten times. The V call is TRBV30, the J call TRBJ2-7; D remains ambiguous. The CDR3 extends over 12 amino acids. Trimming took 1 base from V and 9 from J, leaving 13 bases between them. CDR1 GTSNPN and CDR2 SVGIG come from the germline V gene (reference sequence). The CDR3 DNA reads TGTGCCTGGAGTGGACTGGGCGTGGGGCAGTACTTC. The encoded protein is CAWSGLGVGQYF.

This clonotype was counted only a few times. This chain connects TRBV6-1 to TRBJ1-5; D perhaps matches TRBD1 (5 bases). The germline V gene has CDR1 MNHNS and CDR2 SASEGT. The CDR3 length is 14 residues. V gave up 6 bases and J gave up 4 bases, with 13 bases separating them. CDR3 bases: TGTGCCAGCAGCGTTGGGGGGGTGAATCAGCCCCAGCATTTT. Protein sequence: CASSVGGVNQPQHF.

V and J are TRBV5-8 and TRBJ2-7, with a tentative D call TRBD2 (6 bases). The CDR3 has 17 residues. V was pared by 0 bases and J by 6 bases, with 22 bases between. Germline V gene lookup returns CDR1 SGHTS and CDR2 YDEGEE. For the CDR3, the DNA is TGTGCCAGCAGCTTGGTGGGGCTAGCGCCCCTTCTGGCCGAGCAGTACTTC. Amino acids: CASSLVGLAPLLAEQYF. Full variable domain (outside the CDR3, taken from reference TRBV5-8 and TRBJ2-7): EAGVTQSPTHLIKTRGQQATLRCSPISGHTSVYWYQQALGLGLQFLLWYDEGEERNRGNFPPRFSGRQFPNYSSELNVNALELEDSALYLCASSLVGLAPLLAEQYFGPGTRLTVT.

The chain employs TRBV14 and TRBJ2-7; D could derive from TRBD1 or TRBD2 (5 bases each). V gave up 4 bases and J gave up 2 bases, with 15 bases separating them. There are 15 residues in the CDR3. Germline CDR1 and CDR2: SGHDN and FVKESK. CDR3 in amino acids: CASSLLGGGTYEQYF. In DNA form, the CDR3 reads TGTGCCAGCAGCCTCTTGGGTGGGGGTACCTACGAGCAGTACTTC.

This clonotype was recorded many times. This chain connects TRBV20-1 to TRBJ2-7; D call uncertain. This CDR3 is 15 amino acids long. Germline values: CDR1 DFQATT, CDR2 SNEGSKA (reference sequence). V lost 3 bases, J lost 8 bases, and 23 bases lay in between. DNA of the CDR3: TGCAGTGCTAGGGACGCCAGCATTAACCCTACGAAGCAGTACTTC. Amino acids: CSARDASINPTKQYF.

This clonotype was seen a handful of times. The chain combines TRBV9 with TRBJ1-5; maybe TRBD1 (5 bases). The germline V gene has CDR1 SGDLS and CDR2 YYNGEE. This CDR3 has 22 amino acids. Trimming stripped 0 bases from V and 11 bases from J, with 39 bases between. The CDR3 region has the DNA TGTGCCAGCAGCGTAGGCCCGATACCTGAGATGGGTCTGGGCAGGGAATTCTTGGCCCAGCATTTT. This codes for CASSVGPIPEMGLGREFLAQHF.